This TCR beta chain derives from a study of cytomegalovirus exposure and HLA in healthy donors. Study-wide results and caveats: Donors were assumed by presence/absence analyses to have roughly uniform sequencing depth. Investigators reported some 150 TCR beta chains as tied to cytomegalovirus.

The PCR had 60 Vbeta and 13 Jbeta primers. The method was immunoSEQ multiplex PCR; TCRdb's version includes in-frame clones alone and lacks a portion of them. The sample includes roughly 92,000 clones, around 8% of them seen just once. There are a few counts of this clone. As yet, its antigen is unknown. The germline V gene has CDR1 MDHEN and CDR2 SYDVKM. V gave up 7 bases and J gave up 6 bases, with 13 bases separating them. CDR3 size: 12 residues. This chain connects TRBV28 to TRBJ2-7; D perhaps matches TRBD1 (5 bases). This receptor was obtained from a man aged 50-59 years in good health and CMV-seronegative. Sequencing was done on a sample of PBMCs. CDR3 nucleotide sequence: TGTGCCAGCAACCAGCAGGGTCCCGAGCAGTACTTC. It translates to CASNQQGPEQYF.